The rows below give T cell receptor beta chains drawn from one sample of a study of T cells in Graves' hyperthyroidism and ophthalmopathy. Using its own MiXCR run on the multiplex PCR reads, TCRdb lists one record per CDR3 protein. This table holds hundreds of thousands of distinct CDR3 sequences, 17% found once. The specimen sequenced was blood. The receptors derive from a woman aged 55-70 years with Graves' ophthalmopathy. CDR3s include the opening cysteine and the closing phenylalanine or tryptophan. Fields, in order: V gene, clone size, D gene, J gene, CDR3 DNA, CDR3 protein. A D gene is named only where the DNA matches it firmly. Expanded clones get a size class; other rows say once, few or many, or leave the size out.

v_call: TRBV5-1
clone_size: -
d_call: -
j_call: TRBJ2-7
cdr3_nt: TGCGCCAGCAGCTTGGGGACGGCTTGGGAGCAGTACTTC
cdr3_aa: CASSLGTAWEQYF

v_call: TRBV7-2
clone_size: many
d_call: -
j_call: TRBJ1-1
cdr3_nt: TGTGCCAGCAGCTTAGAGCTCAGATCCGAAGCTTTCTTT
cdr3_aa: CASSLELRSEAFF

v_call: TRBV7-2
clone_size: many
d_call: -
j_call: TRBJ1-5
cdr3_nt: TGTGCCAGCAGCGGGCAGACGGGCAGGTTTAGGCCCCAGCATTTT
cdr3_aa: CASSGQTGRFRPQHF

v_call: TRBV7-9
clone_size: -
d_call: -
j_call: TRBJ1-1
cdr3_nt: TGTGCCAGCAGCCTCGTCGGGGTAGTGAACACTGAAGCTTTCTTT
cdr3_aa: CASSLVGVVNTEAFF

v_call: TRBV6-5
clone_size: -
d_call: TRBD1
j_call: TRBJ1-2
cdr3_nt: TGTGCCAGCAGTTACTCTCGGACAGGGGAGGACTATGGCTACACCTTC
cdr3_aa: CASSYSRTGEDYGYTF

v_call: TRBV20-1
clone_size: few
d_call: -
j_call: TRBJ2-5
cdr3_nt: TGCAGTGCTAGAGATGGGGGGAAGGAGACCCAGTACTTC
cdr3_aa: CSARDGGKETQYF

v_call: TRBV4-3
clone_size: few
d_call: -
j_call: TRBJ2-3
cdr3_nt: TGCGCCAGCAGCCAAGATCCGCGCGGGGCCGCGGCAGATACGCAGTATTTT
cdr3_aa: CASSQDPRGAAADTQYF

v_call: TRBV19
clone_size: -
d_call: -
j_call: TRBJ1-5
cdr3_nt: TGTGCCAGTAGTGGGATTACTAGGGTCAGCAATCAGCCCCAGCATTTT
cdr3_aa: CASSGITRVSNQPQHF

v_call: TRBV11-2
clone_size: many
d_call: -
j_call: TRBJ2-1
cdr3_nt: TGTGCCAGCAGCTCCTTAGCCCATGAGCAGTTCTTC
cdr3_aa: CASSSLAHEQFF

v_call: TRBV7-2
clone_size: many
d_call: -
j_call: TRBJ2-2
cdr3_nt: TGTGCCAGCAAAGGGGCGAACACCGGGGAGCTGTTTTTT
cdr3_aa: CASKGANTGELFF

v_call: TRBV27
clone_size: few
d_call: TRBD1
j_call: TRBJ2-7
cdr3_nt: TGTGCCAGCAGTTTGGTTACAGGGGACCGAACCTACGAGCAGTACTTC
cdr3_aa: CASSLVTGDRTYEQYF

v_call: TRBV15
clone_size: many
d_call: -
j_call: TRBJ2-7
cdr3_nt: TGTGCCACCAGCAGGGACCCGAGAAAACCCTTCTACGAGCAGTACTTC
cdr3_aa: CATSRDPRKPFYEQYF

v_call: TRBV12-3/TRBV12-4
clone_size: many
d_call: -
j_call: TRBJ2-7
cdr3_nt: TGTGCCAGCAGCCCCGGGACTCCCATGGACGAGCAGTACTTC
cdr3_aa: CASSPGTPMDEQYF

v_call: TRBV6-6
clone_size: once
d_call: -
j_call: TRBJ2-1
cdr3_nt: TGTGCCAGCAGTTACTCTGCAGGCTCCTACAATGAGCAGTTCTTC
cdr3_aa: CASSYSAGSYNEQFF

v_call: TRBV5-1
clone_size: few
d_call: -
j_call: TRBJ2-5
cdr3_nt: TGCGCCAGCAGCTTCCGGAATGGGGAGACCCAGTACTTC
cdr3_aa: CASSFRNGETQYF

v_call: TRBV4-1
clone_size: -
d_call: TRBD1
j_call: TRBJ1-4
cdr3_nt: TGCGCCAGCAGCCAAGATCGGTGGAGGGGGCCGAGCGGTGAAAAACTGTTTTTT
cdr3_aa: CASSQDRWRGPSGEKLFF

v_call: TRBV27
clone_size: many
d_call: -
j_call: TRBJ1-4
cdr3_nt: TGTGCCAGCAGTTTGCATTCAGTTCACCCGTCGGGGGCTTCGGGTGAAAAACTGTTTTTT
cdr3_aa: CASSLHSVHPSGASGEKLFF